The T cell receptor (beta chain) described here comes from a study of T-cell memory formation after mild COVID-19. 5'RACE, which relied on constant-segment primers, yielded TCR alpha and TCR beta cDNA libraries carrying sample barcodes and UMIs. TCRdb fed the 5' RACE reads into MiXCR, producing one record per CDR3 protein. The table records about 290,000 distinct CDR3 sequences, 15% to 20% of them present only once. This clonotype was found many times. This CDR3 has 15 residues. J gave up 7 bases and V 6 bases, and 12 bases lay outside the gene matches. Per germline, CDR1 SGHRS and CDR2 YFSETQ. The sample was PBMCs or a T cell subset sorted from them (not recorded which). This sequence was found in a man aged 18-30 years who had mild COVID-19 (a few samples of this study predate the infection). Cell type and time point are not known. The rearrangement joins TRBV5-1 to TRBJ2-2, with TRBD1 matching over 7 bases. The CDR3 is CASTPLTGSIGELFF. The CDR3, as DNA: TGCGCCAGCACCCCACTGACAGGGAGTATCGGGGAGCTGTTTTTT. The full variable domain, rest sourced from reference TRBV5-1 and TRBJ2-2, is KAGVTQTPRYLIKTRGQQVTLSCSPISGHRSVSWYQQTPGQGLQFLFEYFSETQRNKGNFPGRFSGRQFSNSRSEMNVSTLELGDSALYLCASTPLTGSIGELFFGEGSRLTVL.